The clone carrying this TCR beta chain was counted a few times. V was clipped by 2 bases and J by 2 bases; unmatched bases: 4. This CDR3 comprises 16 residues. Germline V gives CDR1 SGDLS, CDR2 YYNGEE. This sample was included in a study of neoadjuvant anti-PD-1 for oral cavity cancer. Time point in this sample: after neoadjuvant nivolumab, at surgical resection. Generated by immunoSEQ multiplex PCR, the TCRdb table keeps only in-frame clones and is missing some. The repertoire holds 12,000 or so clones, 71% seen once, with less than 2.5% in the top ten. V and J are TRBV9 and TRBJ1-3; 10 positions agree with TRBD1. Here the sequenced sample was PBMCs, taken after nivolumab (anti-PD-1) treatment. This clonotype was sampled from a person aged 35-80 years with oral cavity squamous cell carcinoma. The DNA of the CDR3 is TGTGCCAGCAGCGTCGCAGACAGGGGGCCTGGAAACACCATATATTTT. This translates into CASSVADRGPGNTIYF.